This T cell receptor (beta chain) was profiled in a study of Ad26.COV2.S vaccination and SARS-CoV-2 variants. V lost 4 bases and J 6 bases, leaving 14 bases between the germline ends. The CDR3 is made up of 14 amino acids. The V gene's germline CDR1 is SGHRS and CDR2 YFSETQ. Treatment: 15 to 20 received Ad26.COV2.S at low or high dose, single or two shots; 5 received placebo; per-sample allocation not given. Each sample was drawn 63 days after the first injection (of vaccine or placebo). Profiling relied on immunoSEQ multiplex PCR, and the TCRdb table lists in-frame clones only, not all of them. Here the sample spans around 400,000 clones, about four fifths being singletons.

The clonotype comes from a person aged 18-65 years who received the Ad26.COV2.S COVID-19 vaccine or a placebo. The gene calls are TRBV5-1 and TRBJ2-1; the D gene is possibly TRBD2 (6 bases). The material was peripheral blood, obtained in a trial of Ad26.COV2.S vaccine versus placebo. CDR3 sequence: CASSPWLGGNEQFF. The CDR3 DNA is TGCGCCAGCAGCCCCTGGTTGGGGGGCAATGAGCAGTTCTTC.